One sample yielded the 28 T cell receptor beta chains listed below, sequenced in a study of memory CD4+ T cells and cytomegalovirus serostatus. The table came from immunoSEQ multiplex PCR; TCRdb's copy has only in-frame clones and leaves some out. Of 50,000 or so clones in the sample, more than 70% were seen once. The sort gate was single viable CD3+CD4+CD8-CD45RO+ cells for memory CD4+ T cells. Sequenced sample: memory CD4+ T cells from blood. The source is an adult in good health and CMV-seropositive.

This chain connects TRBV5-1 to TRBJ1-2; D is perhaps TRBD1 (6 bases). The germline V gene has CDR1 SGHRS and CDR2 YFSETQ. The CDR3 covers 15 residues. Trimming cost V 4 bases and J 4 bases, with 17 bases left between them. In nucleotides, the CDR3 is TGCGCCAGCAGCCCTCGGACAGATACACGCTATGGCTACACCTTC. Encoded protein: CASSPRTDTRYGYTF.

This clone was seen just once. The chain carries TRBV6-5 and TRBJ2-3; D might be TRBD1 (5 bases). Germline CDR1 is MNHEY and CDR2 is SVGAGI. This CDR3 is 13 amino acids long. The ends were cut back, 4 bases at V and 4 bases at J, with 9 bases in the middle. The CDR3 loop is CASSFQGADTQYF. The CDR3 DNA is TGTGCCAGCAGTTTTCAGGGTGCAGATACGCAGTATTTT.

The rearrangement uses TRBV2 and TRBJ1-3; perhaps TRBD1 as D (5 bases). Germline loops: CDR1 SNHLY, CDR2 FYNNEI. Trimming took 6 bases from V and 2 from J, leaving 11 bases between them. The CDR3 loop spans 14 amino acids. CDR3 in DNA: TGTGCCAGCAGCAACGGGGGGACTGGAAACACCATATATTTT. Encoded protein: CASSNGGTGNTIYF.

The gene calls are TRBV29-1 and TRBJ1-1; D is unresolved. CDR3 length: 13 residues. From germline, CDR1 is SQVTM and CDR2 ANQGSEA. V was cut by 6 bases and J by 1 base, with 12 bases left in between. The CDR3 sequence: CSVHWTGNTEAFF. Here the CDR3 DNA reads TGCAGCGTACACTGGACCGGGAACACTGAAGCTTTCTTT.

This chain joins TRBV7-9 and TRBJ2-1; a possible D gene is TRBD2 (5 bases). Trimming stripped 5 bases from V and 10 bases from J, with 15 bases between. The length of the CDR3 is 13 residues. The V gene's germline CDR1 is SEHNR and CDR2 FQNEAQ (reference sequence). Here the CDR3 DNA reads TGTGCCAGCAGCCCCGAGGAGGCGGGCGAGCAGTTCTTC. This sequence encodes CASSPEEAGEQFF.

The sample holds a few counts of this clone. The chain couples TRBV19 to TRBJ1-2; 8 nucleotides line up with TRBD1. Trimming cost V 5 bases and J 3 bases; bases outside gene matches: 5. CDR1 and CDR2 from the germline V gene are LNHDA and SQIVND (reference sequence). This CDR3 region has 14 residues. The CDR3 region is CASSPDRVDYGYTF. CDR3 coding DNA: TGTGCCAGTAGTCCGGACAGGGTCGACTATGGCTACACCTTC.

This clone turned up a few times. The rearrangement links TRBV7-8 to TRBJ2-3; 7 bases align to TRBD1. V lost 0 bases and J lost 1; bases outside the gene matches: 10. CDR3 length equals 18 residues. Germline CDR1 and CDR2: SGHVS and FQNEAQ. This CDR3 reads CASSLAGYDRVGTDTQYF. For the CDR3, the DNA is TGTGCCAGCAGCTTAGCGGGGTACGACAGGGTCGGCACAGATACGCAGTATTTT.

J is TRBJ1-2 and V is TRBV19; the match to TRBD1 covers 9 bases. With V trimmed by 6 bases and J by 10 bases, 15 bases remained unmatched. CDR3 length equals 15 residues. Germline V gene lookup returns CDR1 LNHDA and CDR2 SQIVND (reference sequence). The CDR3 reads CASRHVSGTGSIYTF. In DNA, the CDR3 is TGTGCCAGTAGGCATGTCTCCGGGACAGGGAGTATCTACACCTTC. Full variable domain (rest looked up from reference TRBV19 and TRBJ1-2): DGGITQSPKYLFRKEGQNVTLSCEQNLNHDAMYWYRQDPGQGLRLIYYSQIVNDFQKGDIAEGYSVSREKKESFPLTVTSAQKNPTAFYLCASRHVSGTGSIYTFGSGTRLTVV.

The chain has TRBV6-6 and TRBJ2-7; 7 bases are shared with TRBD2. V gave up 8 bases and J gave up 6 bases; unmatched junction bases: 10. This CDR3 is 13 amino acids long. Germline CDR1 MNHNY, CDR2 SVGAGI (reference sequence). This chain's CDR3 is CASLQKGRGEQYF. In DNA form, the CDR3 reads TGTGCCAGCTTACAAAAGGGGAGGGGCGAGCAGTACTTC.

The chain links TRBV10-3 to TRBJ1-3; D may be TRBD1 (5 bases). This CDR3 is 15 amino acids long. V lost 10 bases and J 0 bases, leaving 16 bases between the germline ends. Germline loops: CDR1 ENHRY, CDR2 SYGVKD. The CDR3 DNA is TGTGCCACCAAGGAAACAGGAGGCTCTGGAAACACCATATATTTT. This encodes CATKETGGSGNTIYF.

This rearrangement joins TRBV2 to TRBJ2-7; D gene unclear. This CDR3 contains 13 residues. V was shortened by 0 bases and J by 6 bases, with 9 bases between the two germline ends. CDR1 is SNHLY and CDR2 is FYNNEI in the germline V gene. CDR3 sequence: CASSEARTGEQYF. CDR3 nucleotides: TGTGCCAGCAGTGAAGCTCGGACCGGCGAGCAGTACTTC.

The chain links TRBV25-1 to TRBJ2-7; D not certain. V dropped 4 bases and J dropped 4 bases, with 11 bases sitting between them. Germline V lookup: CDR1 MGHDK, CDR2 SYGVNS. CDR3 length equals 13 residues. The CDR3 is CASSGWGEYEQYF. The CDR3 DNA sequence: TGTGCCAGCAGTGGGTGGGGTGAATACGAGCAGTACTTC.

The chain has TRBV5-1 and TRBJ2-3; D unresolved. Trimming took off 8 bases at V and 1 base at J, with 11 bases between the two ends. CDR3 length: 13 amino acids. The germline CDR1 and CDR2 sequences are SGHRS and YFSETQ. The CDR3 reads CASSLGGTDTQYF. CDR3 DNA: TGCGCCAGTAGCCTGGGTGGCACAGATACGCAGTATTTT.

In its sample, this clone was seen a few times. V is TRBV5-1 and J is TRBJ2-5, with D possibly matching TRBD2 (6 bases). The CDR3 sequence is 14 residues long. From germline, CDR1 is SGHRS and CDR2 YFSETQ. Trimming took 0 bases from V and 1 from J, leaving 7 bases between them. CDR3 sequence: CASSLGGVQETQYF. CDR3 DNA: TGCGCCAGCAGCTTGGGGGGGGTCCAAGAGACCCAGTACTTC.

This CDR3 is CASSLMVVFYGYTF. As DNA, the CDR3 is TGTGCCAGCAGCCTCATGGTAGTGTTCTATGGCTACACCTTC. The chain combines TRBV7-2 with TRBJ1-2; no reliable D call. Trimming shortened V by 5 bases and J by 4 bases, and 14 bases separated the two germline ends. The CDR3 has 14 amino acids. CDR1 is SGHTA and CDR2 is FQGNSA in the germline V gene.

The rearrangement uses TRBV7-9 and TRBJ1-1; D remains ambiguous. Germline CDR1 reads SEHNR; CDR2 reads FQNEAQ (reference sequence). V lost 4 bases, J lost 3 bases, and 9 bases lay in between. This CDR3 spans 13 amino acids. The CDR3 loop reads CASSSESDTEAFF. CDR3 DNA sequence: TGTGCCAGCAGCTCTGAATCGGACACTGAAGCTTTCTTT.

The genes are TRBV5-1 and TRBJ1-3; 7 bases line up with TRBD1. From germline, CDR1 is SGHRS and CDR2 YFSETQ. This CDR3 is built from 15 residues. V trimming: 3 bases; J trimming: 5 bases; junction bases outside the gene matches: 8. DNA for the CDR3: TGCGCCAGCAGCTATAACTTACAGGGGAGAAACACCATATATTTT. Translating it yields CASSYNLQGRNTIYF.

The V call is TRBV2, the J call TRBJ2-7; 8 nucleotides align to TRBD2. Germline V gene data show CDR1 as SNHLY and CDR2 as FYNNEI. There are 13 residues in the CDR3. Trimming took 6 bases from V and 3 from J; bases not matched to a gene: 4. CDR3 in DNA: TGTGCCAGCAGCAGCGGGGGTAGCTACGAGCAGTACTTC. As protein: CASSSGGSYEQYF.

This rearrangement joins TRBV9 to TRBJ2-7; TRBD2 agrees at 13 bases. The V gene end was trimmed by 0 bases and the J gene end by 2 bases; junction bases not matched to a gene: 5. Germline V lookup: CDR1 SGDLS, CDR2 YYNGEE. This CDR3 has 17 residues. CDR3 residues: CASSVEGGLAGTYEQYF. DNA for the CDR3: TGTGCCAGCAGCGTAGAGGGGGGACTAGCGGGGACCTACGAGCAGTACTTC.

The chain combines TRBV5-1 with TRBJ1-1; a weak D match, TRBD1 (6 bases). The CDR3 is made up of 13 amino acids. The V end was cut by 0 bases, the J end by 10 bases, with 13 bases between. CDR1 is SGHRS, CDR2 YFSETQ, per germline. The CDR3 sequence: CASSLGGQLGAFF. The CDR3 DNA sequence: TGCGCCAGCAGCTTGGGGGGACAATTAGGAGCTTTCTTT.

The V and J genes are TRBV18 and TRBJ2-7; maybe TRBD2 (6 bases). This CDR3 contains 12 residues. V gave up 2 bases and J gave up 6 bases, with 8 bases separating them. Germline CDR1 is KGHSH and CDR2 is LQKENI. The CDR3 DNA reads as TGTGCCAGCTCACCAACCGGGGGCGAGCAGTACTTC. It translates to CASSPTGGEQYF.

This chain uses TRBV6-6 with TRBJ1-2; 7 bases are shared with TRBD1. With 4 bases clipped from V and 5 bases from J, the junction kept 7 bases outside the gene matches. Germline V lookup: CDR1 MNHNY, CDR2 SVGAGI (reference sequence). The CDR3 is 14 amino acids. CDR3 amino acids: CASSSGGDSYGYTF. The CDR3 bases are TGTGCCAGCAGTTCGGGGGGGGACAGTTATGGCTACACCTTC.

The J gene is TRBJ1-2, the V gene TRBV28, with D tentatively TRBD1 (5 bases). Trimming removed 7 bases from V and 0 bases from J, with 9 bases in between. The CDR3 sequence is 13 residues long. Germline V CDR1 and CDR2: MDHEN, SYDVKM. As DNA, the CDR3 is TGTGCCAGCAAAGGAGGGGCTAACTATGGCTACACCTTC. It is translated as CASKGGANYGYTF.

This clone has only one observation. The chain links TRBV28 to TRBJ2-1; 7 nucleotides align to TRBD1. This CDR3 contains 13 residues. V trimming: 6 bases; J trimming: 4 bases; junction bases outside the gene matches: 3. Germline V gene lookup returns CDR1 MDHEN and CDR2 SYDVKM. The CDR3 protein is CASSWDRYNEQFF. CDR3 nucleotide sequence: TGTGCCAGCAGCTGGGACAGATACAATGAGCAGTTCTTC.

This clone was seen a handful of times. The junction departs from the called germline gene at one end, perhaps through a read error. The chain is built from TRBV11-2 and TRBJ1-2, with 12 bases fitting TRBD1. Germline-derived CDR1 and CDR2 are SGHAT and FQNNGV. The CDR3 is 12 amino acids. The CDR3 reads CASSLEGTGGQF. As DNA, the CDR3 is TGTGCCAGCAGCTTAGAAGGGACAGGGGGCCAGTTC.

V usage is TRBV6-1 and J usage is TRBJ2-1, with 11 bases aligning to TRBD2. V trimming: 5 bases; J trimming: 5 bases; junction bases outside the gene matches: 5. Per the germline V gene, CDR1 is MNHNS and CDR2 is SASEGT. The CDR3 extends over 15 amino acids. The CDR3 DNA is TGTGCCAGCAGTCGACCGGGACTAGCGGACAATGAGCAGTTCTTC. This gives the protein CASSRPGLADNEQFF.

The chain couples TRBV20-1 to TRBJ1-1, with a weak D call TRBD1 (5 bases). The V gene lost 6 bases and the J gene lost 3 bases, with 8 bases spanning the gap. The CDR3 loop spans 11 amino acids. Germline V lookup: CDR1 DFQATT, CDR2 SNEGSKA (reference sequence). CDR3 sequence: CSARGYTEAFF. DNA for the CDR3: TGCAGTGCAAGGGGCTACACTGAAGCTTTCTTT.

The chain links TRBV30 to TRBJ2-3; unclear D gene. Germline V gene lookup returns CDR1 GTSNPN and CDR2 SVGIG (reference sequence). This CDR3 is 11 amino acids long. Deletions cut 0 bases from V and 6 bases from J, with 4 bases between. The chain's CDR3 is CAWSVRDTQYF. Written as DNA, the CDR3 is TGTGCCTGGAGTGTCAGGGATACGCAGTATTTT.